Reported below is one T cell receptor (beta chain). Its antigen is unidentified. With 9 bases clipped from V and 1 base from J, the junction kept 10 bases outside the gene matches. CDR3 length: 15 residues. CDR1 is LNHDA and CDR2 is SQIVND in the germline V gene (reference sequence). Profiling relied on immunoSEQ multiplex PCR, and the TCRdb table lists in-frame clones only, not all of them. Of 150,000 to 200,000 clones in the sample, roughly nine tenths were seen once. This entry is derived from a study of cytomegalovirus exposure and HLA in healthy donors. Overall study findings and caveats: In vitro testing confirmed a few CMV-associated chains as specific for CMV antigens.

The chain recombines TRBV19 with TRBJ1-1; 8 bases agree with TRBD1. The clonotype originates from a woman younger than 35 in good health and CMV-seropositive. Sequencing was done on a sample of PBMCs. CDR3 residues: CASKSDRVGNTEAFF. The CDR3 DNA sequence: TGTGCCAGCAAATCGGACAGGGTGGGGAACACTGAAGCTTTCTTT.